These 4 T cell receptor beta chains were all obtained from the same sample, sequenced in a study of vaccination effects on CD4 cells after COVID-19. Prior to sequencing, the ViraFEST assay stimulated PBMC with viral peptide pools, which expanded the antigen-specific CD4+ T cells. On roughly day 10 of culture, CD4+ T cells were separated out. SARS-CoV-2 infected the person between March and December 2020, as confirmed by PCR. No antigens are known for them. Some clones are missing from TCRdb's copy, which holds only in-frame ones; the method was immunoSEQ multiplex PCR. The table records tens of thousands of clones, approximately 70% of them present only once. Here the sequenced sample was CD4+ T cells from PBMCs cultured with a peptide pool, taken before COVID-19 vaccination. These receptors originate from a human donor who had a prior SARS-CoV-2 infection.

The J gene is TRBJ2-2, the V gene TRBV3-1 (or the pseudogene TRBV3-2); D call uncertain. The ends were cut back, 4 bases at V and 6 bases at J, with 3 bases in the middle. Germline V gene data show CDR1 as LGHDT and CDR2 as YNNKEL (reference sequence). This CDR3 is 11 amino acids long. The DNA of the CDR3 is TGTGCCAGCAGCCTTGCCGGGGAGCTGTTTTTT. Translated: CASSLAGELFF.

This clone was seen more than once but under ten times. The chain uses TRBV12-5 and TRBJ2-3, with unresolved D. V shed 3 bases and J shed 2 bases, with 6 bases lying between them. CDR1 is LGHNT, CDR2 FRNRAP, per germline. This CDR3 comprises 13 residues. CDR3 protein: CASGLRDTDTQYF. The CDR3 DNA is TGTGCTAGTGGTTTACGAGACACAGATACGCAGTATTTT.

The sample holds one count of this clone. V is TRBV7-9 and J is TRBJ1-4; TRBD1 matches at 7 bases. V shed 5 bases, J shed 8 bases, and the junction held 8 bases outside the gene matches. Germline V gives CDR1 SEHNR, CDR2 FQNEAQ (reference sequence). The CDR3 covers 14 residues. The CDR3 is CASSPQGVEEKLFF. Here the CDR3 DNA reads TGTGCCAGCAGCCCGCAGGGGGTGGAGGAAAAACTGTTTTTT.

The chain uses TRBV12-3 or TRBV12-4 and TRBJ1-2; D call uncertain. This CDR3 has 12 amino acids. The V end lost 6 bases, the J end lost 2 bases, and 7 bases lay between the germline ends. CDR3: CASSPGNYGYTF. The CDR3 bases are TGTGCCAGCAGCCCCGGGAACTATGGCTACACCTTC.